This T cell receptor (beta chain) was profiled in a study of technical replicates of blood from several donors. Data came from immunoSEQ multiplex PCR; TCRdb stores just in-frame clones and leaves some out. Of some 74,000 clones in the sample, about 95% were seen once. The germline V and J ends were trimmed by 2 bases and 7 bases, with 16 bases remaining between them. Germline V CDR1 and CDR2: SGDLS, YYNGEE. CDR3 size: 15 residues. This receptor was identified in a human donor in good health. The V gene is TRBV9, the J gene TRBJ1-5; D uncertain. Source material: T cells isolated from PBMCs. DNA of the CDR3: TGTGCCAGCAGCGTGGGTCTTATCCGGGGACAGCCCCAGCATTTT. Protein sequence: CASSVGLIRGQPQHF.